Below are 27 T cell receptor beta chains sequenced from a single sample in a study of cytomegalovirus exposure and HLA in healthy donors. PCR was performed using 60 Vbeta and 13 Jbeta primers. Profiling relied on immunoSEQ multiplex PCR, and the TCRdb table lists in-frame clones only, not all of them. The sample has under 120,000 clones, and its top ten clones hold 0.59%. Sample: PBMCs. Every receptor here comes from a middle-aged man in good health and CMV-seronegative.

The chain has TRBV7-2 and TRBJ2-2, with D tentatively TRBD1 (5 bases). The germline V gene has CDR1 SGHTA and CDR2 FQGNSA. Trimming took 1 base from V and 6 from J, leaving 12 bases between them. The CDR3 loop spans 15 amino acids. The CDR3 here is CASSLGGPMAGELFF. In nucleotides, the CDR3 is TGTGCCAGCAGCTTAGGGGGCCCCATGGCCGGGGAGCTGTTTTTT. The full variable domain, in which reference TRBV7-2 and TRBJ2-2 provide the parts outside the CDR3, is GAGVSQSPSNKVTEKGKDVELRCDPISGHTALYWYRQSLGQGLEFLIYFQGNSAPDKSGLPSDRFSAERTGGSVSTLTIQRTQQEDSAVYLCASSLGGPMAGELFFGEGSRLTVL.

The chain couples TRBV25-1 to TRBJ1-2; tentatively, D is TRBD1 (6 bases). Germline CDR1 and CDR2: MGHDK and SYGVNS. The CDR3 runs 15 residues. The V gene lost 5 bases and the J gene lost 9 bases, with 22 bases spanning the gap. The CDR3 DNA is TGTGCCAGCAGTCCCCCCGGACAGACGCCTTTGAGCTACACCTTC. Translating it yields CASSPPGQTPLSYTF.

This chain joins TRBV18 and TRBJ1-1; D perhaps matches TRBD1 (6 bases). The V end lost 2 bases, the J end lost 2 bases, and 9 bases lay between the germline ends. The CDR3 runs to 14 residues. The V gene's germline CDR1 is KGHSH and CDR2 LQKENI. The CDR3 spells CASSPGQSNTEAFF. CDR3 coding DNA: TGTGCCAGCTCACCAGGACAGAGTAACACTGAAGCTTTCTTT.

The rearrangement joins TRBV10-1 to TRBJ2-1, with 8 positions matching TRBD2. Germline loops: CDR1 WNHNN, CDR2 SYGVQD (reference sequence). The CDR3 consists of 13 residues. Trimming took 6 bases from V and 9 from J; bases not matched to a gene: 7. CDR3 coding DNA: TGCGCCAGCAGGCGTAGCGGGGAAGGTGAGCAGTTCTTC. Translating it yields CASRRSGEGEQFF.

The gene calls are TRBV7-2 and TRBJ2-1; the match to TRBD2 covers 8 bases. CDR1 is SGHTA, CDR2 FQGNSA, per germline. CDR3 length: 15 amino acids. V trimming: 1 base; J trimming: 8 bases; junction bases outside the gene matches: 7. The CDR3 loop reads CASSLENGRAYEQFF. Here the CDR3 DNA reads TGTGCCAGCAGCTTAGAAAACGGGAGGGCCTATGAGCAGTTCTTC.

The CDR3 reads CASSPLGGNGNTIYF. The CDR3 DNA reads as TGTGCCAGCAGCCCGCTCGGGGGGAACGGAAACACCATATATTTT. The rearrangement joins TRBV5-6 to TRBJ1-3, with a tentative D call TRBD1 (5 bases). CDR3 length: 15 residues. Germline V lookup: CDR1 SGHDT, CDR2 YYEEEE. Trimming removed 4 bases at V and 4 bases at J, with 15 bases between.

The chain recombines TRBV5-4 with TRBJ2-7, with a weak D call TRBD2 (7 bases). Per the germline V gene, CDR1 is SGHNT and CDR2 is YYREEE (reference sequence). Trimming took off 2 bases at V and 3 bases at J, with 15 bases between the two ends. The CDR3 is 15 residues long. The CDR3, as DNA: TGTGCCAGCAGCTTAAAGGGGGGGGCCGGCTACGAGCAGTACTTC. Its translation: CASSLKGGAGYEQYF.

The J gene is TRBJ2-1, the V gene TRBV18; 8 nucleotides match TRBD2. The CDR3 runs 15 residues. V lost 0 bases, J lost 6 bases, and 4 bases stayed unmatched. Germline V gene sequence: CDR1 KGHSH, CDR2 LQKENI. CDR3 sequence reads: CASSPPGGATNEQFF. In DNA form, the CDR3 reads TGTGCCAGCTCACCACCCGGGGGGGCGACCAATGAGCAGTTCTTC.

The V call is TRBV14, the J call TRBJ1-2, with D perhaps matching TRBD1 (6 bases). The V end was cut by 4 bases, the J end by 7 bases, with 13 bases between. The CDR3 has 13 amino acids. The germline CDR1 and CDR2 sequences are SGHDN and FVKESK. CDR3 coding DNA: TGTGCCAGCAGCCGAGTACAGGGTCCTGGCTACACCTTC. As protein: CASSRVQGPGYTF.

The chain employs TRBV5-6 and TRBJ1-1; D may be TRBD1 (5 bases). CDR1 is SGHDT and CDR2 is YYEEEE in the germline V gene. Trimming stripped 1 base from V and 4 bases from J, with 8 bases between. The CDR3 consists of 13 residues. The CDR3 DNA reads TGTGCCAGCAGCTTGCCAGGGCGCACTGAAGCTTTCTTT. Translated, it gives CASSLPGRTEAFF.

The gene calls are TRBV19 and TRBJ2-5, with TRBD2 matching 12 bases. The CDR3 is made up of 17 amino acids. Germline V gene lookup returns CDR1 LNHDA and CDR2 SQIVND (reference sequence). J lost 5 bases, V lost 5 bases, and 12 bases had no gene match. The CDR3 reads CASSDRLAGASRETQYF. CDR3 nucleotides: TGTGCCAGTAGTGACCGACTAGCGGGAGCCTCGCGGGAGACCCAGTACTTC.

V is TRBV20-1 and J is TRBJ1-3; D is uncertain. Per the germline V gene, CDR1 is DFQATT and CDR2 is SNEGSKA (reference sequence). V lost 6 bases and J 11 bases, leaving 14 bases between the germline ends. This CDR3 contains 11 residues. The CDR3 nucleotides are TGCAGTGCCATCTACGATTCCGCCATATATTTT. This translates into CSAIYDSAIYF.

The CDR3 sequence: CASSFFPSGTHEQFF. CDR3 in DNA: TGTGCCAGCAGCTTTTTCCCTAGCGGGACCCATGAGCAGTTCTTC. The chain is built from TRBV11-1 and TRBJ2-1; 9 positions match TRBD2. The V gene end was trimmed by 3 bases and the J gene end by 8 bases; junction bases not matched to a gene: 8. The CDR3 is 15 amino acids. Germline V gene lookup returns CDR1 SGHAT and CDR2 FQDESV (reference sequence).

V usage is TRBV6-6 and J usage is TRBJ2-7, with D unclear. V lost 5 bases, J lost 2 bases, and 13 bases lay in between. CDR1 is MNHNY, CDR2 SVGAGI, per germline (reference sequence). There are 14 residues in the CDR3. The CDR3: CASSPGWSAYEQYF. CDR3 in DNA: TGTGCCAGCAGTCCCGGTTGGAGCGCCTACGAGCAGTACTTC.

The rearrangement links TRBV9 to TRBJ2-7; D is uncertain. Trimming took off 0 bases at V and 2 bases at J, with 9 bases between the two ends. Looked up from germline, CDR1 is SGDLS and CDR2 is YYNGEE. CDR3 length: 14 amino acids. As DNA, the CDR3 is TGTGCCAGCAGCGTAGAGGCGGAGACCTACGAGCAGTACTTC. The encoded protein is CASSVEAETYEQYF. The variable domain in full, with the rest retrieved from reference TRBV9 and TRBJ2-7, is DSGVTQTPKHLITATGQRVTLRCSPRSGDLSVYWYQQSLDQGLQFLIQYYNGEERAKGNILERFSAQQFPDLHSELNLSSLELGDSALYFCASSVEAETYEQYFGPGTRLTVT.

The V and J genes are TRBV7-9 and TRBJ2-6; D is undetermined. The V end lost 6 bases, the J end lost 0 bases, and 6 bases lay between the germline ends. This CDR3 has 14 amino acids. The germline gives CDR1 SEHNR, CDR2 FQNEAQ (reference sequence). The CDR3 coding sequence is TGTGCCAGCAGTTGGAGCTCTGGGGCCAACGTCCTGACTTTC. As protein: CASSWSSGANVLTF.

This chain uses TRBV4-3 with TRBJ1-4; 8 bases are a match to TRBD1. Germline-derived CDR1 and CDR2 are LGHNA and YSLEER. V was clipped by 0 bases and J by 5 bases; unmatched bases: 2. The CDR3 has 15 amino acids. CDR3 region: CASSQDRGQNEKLFF. In DNA form, the CDR3 reads TGCGCCAGCAGCCAAGACAGGGGGCAAAATGAAAAACTGTTTTTT.

The chain links TRBV18 to TRBJ1-3; D gene unclear. CDR1 and CDR2 (germline): KGHSH, LQKENI. CDR3 length equals 16 residues. V lost 6 bases to trimming and J lost 0 bases, with 15 bases between them. The CDR3 nucleotides are TGTGCCAGCTCCACCTCGGAGCCGTACTCTGGAAACACCATATATTTT. Translation: CASSTSEPYSGNTIYF.

The chain uses TRBV19 and TRBJ1-3, with D possibly TRBD1 on 6 matching bases. The CDR3 loop spans 13 amino acids. The germline gives CDR1 LNHDA, CDR2 SQIVND (reference sequence). Trimming took off 6 bases at V and 4 bases at J, with 10 bases between the two ends. CDR3: CASSRTGGNTIYF. The CDR3 DNA follows: TGTGCCAGTAGCCGCACAGGGGGAAACACCATATATTTT.

The chain recombines TRBV4-1 with TRBJ2-7; D may be TRBD1 (5 bases). CDR3 length equals 14 residues. CDR1 is MGHRA and CDR2 is YSYEKL in the germline V gene. V dropped 4 bases and J dropped 3 bases, with 13 bases sitting between them. The CDR3 is CASSRIQGNYEQYF. As DNA, the CDR3 is TGCGCCAGCAGCCGCATTCAGGGTAACTACGAGCAGTACTTC.

V usage is TRBV29-1 and J usage is TRBJ2-7, with D maybe TRBD1 (6 bases). This CDR3 comprises 13 residues. Between the trimmed V and J ends, which lost 1 base and 2 bases, there was a span of 9 bases. Looked up from germline, CDR1 is SQVTM and CDR2 is ANQGSEA. The CDR3 protein is CSVEGRGAYEQYF. The CDR3, as DNA: TGCAGCGTTGAAGGCAGGGGAGCCTACGAGCAGTACTTC.

The chain joins TRBV18 to TRBJ2-7, with 7 bases matching TRBD1. The CDR3 is 16 amino acids. Germline V gene sequence: CDR1 KGHSH, CDR2 LQKENI. V shed 1 base and J 2 bases; nucleotides not matched to a gene: 8. CDR3 loop: CASSPRQGRGPYEQYF. In nucleotides, the CDR3 is TGTGCCAGCTCACCACGACAGGGTCGAGGGCCCTACGAGCAGTACTTC.

The chain is built from TRBV25-1 and TRBJ1-1; tentatively, D is TRBD1 (6 bases). The germline V gene encodes CDR1 MGHDK and CDR2 SYGVNS. The CDR3 has 15 amino acids. V gave up 3 bases and J gave up 2 bases, with 13 bases separating them. This CDR3 reads CASSDPGHSNTEAFF. CDR3 coding DNA: TGTGCCAGCAGTGATCCGGGACACTCAAACACTGAAGCTTTCTTT.

The CDR3, as DNA: TGTGCCAGCAGTTACGGATTGGCGGGGAGCACAGATACGCAGTATTTT. Protein sequence: CASSYGLAGSTDTQYF. The chain uses TRBV6-6 and TRBJ2-3, with D possibly being TRBD2 (6 bases). This CDR3 is built from 16 residues. V was cut by 2 bases and J by 0 bases, with 12 bases left in between. Looked up from germline, CDR1 is MNHNY and CDR2 is SVGAGI (reference sequence).

The chain combines TRBV11-2 with TRBJ1-1; TRBD1 aligns across 8 bases. The ends lost 6 bases at V and 0 bases at J; junction bases unmatched: 9. The CDR3 spans 16 residues. Germline lookup yields CDR1 SGHAT and CDR2 FQNNGV. The CDR3 sequence: CASRFHLGQVNTEAFF. The CDR3 DNA sequence: TGTGCCAGCAGGTTTCACCTGGGACAGGTGAACACTGAAGCTTTCTTT.

This sequence joins TRBV30 and TRBJ1-1; D unclear. This CDR3 has 13 residues. From germline, CDR1 is GTSNPN and CDR2 SVGIG (reference sequence). Trimming took off 3 bases at V and 1 base at J, with 9 bases between the two ends. The CDR3 region is CAWSPGWNTEAFF. CDR3 nucleotides: TGTGCCTGGAGCCCCGGTTGGAACACTGAAGCTTTCTTT.

The CDR3 bases are TGTGCCAGCTCACGTTCCCAGGGAGGAACCGGGGAGCTGTTTTTT. Protein sequence: CASSRSQGGTGELFF. V usage is TRBV18 and J usage is TRBJ2-2; perhaps TRBD2 as D (6 bases). CDR3 length: 15 amino acids. The V gene's germline CDR1 is KGHSH and CDR2 LQKENI. Trimming shortened V by 4 bases and J by 5 bases, and 14 bases separated the two germline ends.